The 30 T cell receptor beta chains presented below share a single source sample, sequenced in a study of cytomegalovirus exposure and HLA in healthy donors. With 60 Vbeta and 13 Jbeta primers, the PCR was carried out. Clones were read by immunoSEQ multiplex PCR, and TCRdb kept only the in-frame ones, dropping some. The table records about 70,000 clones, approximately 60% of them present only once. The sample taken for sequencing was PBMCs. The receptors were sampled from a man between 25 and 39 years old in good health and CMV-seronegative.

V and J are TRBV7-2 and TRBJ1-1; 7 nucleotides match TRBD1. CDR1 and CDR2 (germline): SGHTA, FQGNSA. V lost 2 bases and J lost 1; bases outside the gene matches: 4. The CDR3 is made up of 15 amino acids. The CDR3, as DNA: TGTGCCAGCAGCTTATTCGGACAGGCGAACACTGAAGCTTTCTTT. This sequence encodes CASSLFGQANTEAFF.

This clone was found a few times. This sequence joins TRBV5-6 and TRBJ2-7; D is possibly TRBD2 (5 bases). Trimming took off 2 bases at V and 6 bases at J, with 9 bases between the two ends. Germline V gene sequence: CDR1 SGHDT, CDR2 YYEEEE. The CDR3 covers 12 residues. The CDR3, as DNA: TGTGCCAGCAGCTTCCGGCGGGCCGAGCAGTACTTC. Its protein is CASSFRRAEQYF.

DNA of the CDR3: TGTGCCAGCAGCAAAGCCCCGGACAGGGCCTCTGAAGCTTTCTTT. It yields the protein CASSKAPDRASEAFF. This chain links TRBV21-1 with TRBJ1-1; the tabulated D call, TRBD1, remains unverified against the DNA. TRBV21-1 is annotated as a pseudogene. CDR3 length: 15 residues.

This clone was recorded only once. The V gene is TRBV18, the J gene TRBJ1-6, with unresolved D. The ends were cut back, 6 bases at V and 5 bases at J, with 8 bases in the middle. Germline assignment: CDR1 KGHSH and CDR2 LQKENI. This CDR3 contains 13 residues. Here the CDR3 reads CASSSGNNSPLHF. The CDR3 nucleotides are TGTGCCAGCTCTTCGGGAAATAATTCACCCCTCCACTTT.

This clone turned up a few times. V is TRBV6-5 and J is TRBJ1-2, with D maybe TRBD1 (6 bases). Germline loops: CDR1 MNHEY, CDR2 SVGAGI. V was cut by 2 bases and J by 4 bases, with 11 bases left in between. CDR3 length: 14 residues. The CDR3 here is CASSYAGQLYGYTF. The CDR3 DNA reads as TGTGCCAGCAGTTACGCAGGACAGCTCTATGGCTACACCTTC.

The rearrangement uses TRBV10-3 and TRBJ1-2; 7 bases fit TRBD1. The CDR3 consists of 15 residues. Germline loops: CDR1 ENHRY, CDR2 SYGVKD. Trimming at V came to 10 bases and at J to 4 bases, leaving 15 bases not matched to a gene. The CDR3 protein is CATEDPGTALYGYTF. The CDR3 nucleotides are TGTGCCACCGAAGATCCCGGGACAGCACTCTATGGCTACACCTTC.

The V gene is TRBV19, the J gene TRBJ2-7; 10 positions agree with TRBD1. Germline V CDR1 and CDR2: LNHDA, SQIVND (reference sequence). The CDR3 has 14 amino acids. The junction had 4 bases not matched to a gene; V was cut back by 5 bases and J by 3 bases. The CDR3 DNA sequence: TGTGCCAGTAGTGAGGGACAGGGGAGCTACGAGCAGTACTTC. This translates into CASSEGQGSYEQYF.

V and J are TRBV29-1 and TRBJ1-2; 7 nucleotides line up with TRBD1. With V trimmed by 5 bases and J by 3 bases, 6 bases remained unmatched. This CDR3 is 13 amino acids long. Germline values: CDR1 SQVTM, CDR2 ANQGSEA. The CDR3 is CSVHATGDYGYTF. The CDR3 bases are TGCAGCGTTCACGCAACAGGGGACTATGGCTACACCTTC.

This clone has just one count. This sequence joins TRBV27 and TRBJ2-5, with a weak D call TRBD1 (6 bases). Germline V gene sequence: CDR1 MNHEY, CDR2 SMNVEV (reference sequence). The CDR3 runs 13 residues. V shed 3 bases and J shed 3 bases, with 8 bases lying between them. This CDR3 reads CASSFHREETQYF. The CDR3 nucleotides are TGTGCCAGCAGTTTTCACAGGGAAGAGACCCAGTACTTC.

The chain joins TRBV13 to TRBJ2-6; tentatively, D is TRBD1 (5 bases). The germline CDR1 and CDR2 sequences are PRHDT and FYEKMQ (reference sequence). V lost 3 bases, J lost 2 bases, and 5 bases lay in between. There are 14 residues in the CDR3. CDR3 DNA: TGTGCCAGCAGCTTGGGGCCTGGGGCCAACGTCCTGACTTTC. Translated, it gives CASSLGPGANVLTF.

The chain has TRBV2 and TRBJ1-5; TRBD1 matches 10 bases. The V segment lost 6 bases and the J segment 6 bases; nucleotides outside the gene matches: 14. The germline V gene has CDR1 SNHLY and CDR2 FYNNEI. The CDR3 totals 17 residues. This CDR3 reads CASSPTGGFYLPQPQHF. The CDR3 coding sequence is TGTGCCAGCAGCCCGACAGGGGGCTTTTATTTGCCTCAGCCCCAGCATTTT.

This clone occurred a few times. CDR3: CASSRQGDSPLHF. CDR3 nucleotide sequence: TGTGCCAGCAGCCGACAGGGAGATTCACCCCTCCACTTT. The chain joins TRBV6-6 to TRBJ1-6; 7 nucleotides line up with TRBD1. V gave up 6 bases and J gave up 8 bases; unmatched junction bases: 4. CDR3 length equals 13 residues. CDR1 MNHNY and CDR2 SVGAGI come from the germline V gene (reference sequence).

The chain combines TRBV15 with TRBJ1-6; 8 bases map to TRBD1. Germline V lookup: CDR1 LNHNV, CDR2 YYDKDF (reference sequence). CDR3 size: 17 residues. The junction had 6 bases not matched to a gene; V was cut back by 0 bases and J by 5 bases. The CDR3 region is CATSRDFLTGDNSPLHF. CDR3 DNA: TGTGCCACCAGCAGAGATTTCTTGACAGGGGATAATTCACCCCTCCACTTT. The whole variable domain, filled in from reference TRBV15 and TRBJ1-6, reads DAMVIQNPRYQVTQFGKPVTLSCSQTLNHNVMYWYQQKSSQAPKLLFHYYDKDFNNEADTPDNFQSRRPNTSFCFLDIRSPGLGDTAMYLCATSRDFLTGDNSPLHFGNGTRLTVT.

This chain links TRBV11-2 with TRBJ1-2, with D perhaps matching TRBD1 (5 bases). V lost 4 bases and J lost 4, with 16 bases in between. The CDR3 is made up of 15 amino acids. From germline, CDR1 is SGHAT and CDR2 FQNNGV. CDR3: CASSSSLPGIYGYTF. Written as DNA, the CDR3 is TGTGCCAGCAGCTCATCCCTGCCAGGGATCTATGGCTACACCTTC.

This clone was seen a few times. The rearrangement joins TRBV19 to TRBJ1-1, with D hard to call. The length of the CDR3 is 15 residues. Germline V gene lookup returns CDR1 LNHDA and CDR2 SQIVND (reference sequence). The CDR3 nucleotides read TGTGCAAGTTATGACCCCGGGGTACGAAACACTGAAGCTTTCTTT. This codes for CASYDPGVRNTEAFF.

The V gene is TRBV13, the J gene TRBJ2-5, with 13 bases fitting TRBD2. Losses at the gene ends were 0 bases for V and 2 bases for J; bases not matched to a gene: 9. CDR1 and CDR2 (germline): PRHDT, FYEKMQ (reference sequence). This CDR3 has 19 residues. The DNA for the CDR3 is TGTGCCAGCAGCTTAGGCCCGACTAGCGGGGGGCCCCAACAAGAGACCCAGTACTTC. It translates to CASSLGPTSGGPQQETQYF.

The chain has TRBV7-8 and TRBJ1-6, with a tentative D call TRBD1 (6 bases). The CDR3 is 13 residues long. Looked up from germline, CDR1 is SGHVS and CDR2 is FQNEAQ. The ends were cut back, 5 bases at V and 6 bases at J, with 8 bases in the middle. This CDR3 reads CASSGQPNSPLHF. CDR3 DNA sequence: TGTGCCAGCAGCGGACAGCCTAATTCACCCCTCCACTTT.

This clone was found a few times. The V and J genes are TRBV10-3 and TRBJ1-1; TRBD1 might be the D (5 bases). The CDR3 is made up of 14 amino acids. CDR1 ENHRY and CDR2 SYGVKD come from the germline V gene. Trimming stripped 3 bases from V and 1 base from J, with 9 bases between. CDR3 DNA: TGTGCCATCAGTGAAAACAGGAAGAACACTGAAGCTTTCTTT. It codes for CAISENRKNTEAFF.

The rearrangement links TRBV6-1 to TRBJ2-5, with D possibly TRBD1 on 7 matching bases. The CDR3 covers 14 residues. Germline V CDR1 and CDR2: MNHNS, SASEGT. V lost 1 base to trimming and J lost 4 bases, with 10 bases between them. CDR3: CASSEGRGVETQYF. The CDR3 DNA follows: TGTGCCAGCAGTGAAGGCAGGGGGGTAGAGACCCAGTACTTC.

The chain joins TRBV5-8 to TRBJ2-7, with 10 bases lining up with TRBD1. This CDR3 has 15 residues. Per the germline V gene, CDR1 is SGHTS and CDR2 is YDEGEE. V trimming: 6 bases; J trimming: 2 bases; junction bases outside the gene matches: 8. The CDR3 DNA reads TGTGCCAGCATCTCAGGGACAGGGGTGGCCTACGAGCAGTACTTC. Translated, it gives CASISGTGVAYEQYF.

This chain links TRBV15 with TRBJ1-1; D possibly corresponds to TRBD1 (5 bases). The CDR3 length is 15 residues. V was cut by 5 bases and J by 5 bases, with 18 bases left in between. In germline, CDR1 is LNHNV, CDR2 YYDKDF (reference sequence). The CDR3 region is CATSSGLPEATEAFF. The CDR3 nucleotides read TGTGCCACCAGCTCGGGACTCCCCGAGGCAACTGAAGCTTTCTTT.

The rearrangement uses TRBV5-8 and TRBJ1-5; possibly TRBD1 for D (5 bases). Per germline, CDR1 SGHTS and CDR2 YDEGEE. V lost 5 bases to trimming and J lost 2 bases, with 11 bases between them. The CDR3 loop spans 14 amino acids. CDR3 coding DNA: TGTGCCAGCAGAGATTCGGGGGGCAATCAGCCCCAGCATTTT. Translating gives CASRDSGGNQPQHF. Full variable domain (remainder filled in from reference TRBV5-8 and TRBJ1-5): EAGVTQSPTHLIKTRGQQATLRCSPISGHTSVYWYQQALGLGLQFLLWYDEGEERNRGNFPPRFSGRQFPNYSSELNVNALELEDSALYLCASRDSGGNQPQHFGDGTRLSIL.

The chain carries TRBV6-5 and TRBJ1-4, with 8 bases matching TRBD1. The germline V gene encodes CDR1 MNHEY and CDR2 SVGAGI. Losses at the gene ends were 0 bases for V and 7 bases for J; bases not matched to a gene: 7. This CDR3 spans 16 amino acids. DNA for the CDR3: TGTGCCAGCAGTTACTCGAGCGGACAGGGCGGTGAAAAACTGTTTTTT. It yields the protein CASSYSSGQGGEKLFF.

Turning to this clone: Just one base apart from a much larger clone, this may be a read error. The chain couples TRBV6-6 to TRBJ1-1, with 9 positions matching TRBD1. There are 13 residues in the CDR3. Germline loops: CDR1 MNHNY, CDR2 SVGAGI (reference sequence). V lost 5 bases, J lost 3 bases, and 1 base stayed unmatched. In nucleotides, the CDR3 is TGTGCCAGCAGTGACAGGGGGGACACTGAAGCTTTCTTT. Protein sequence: CASSDRGDTEAFF.

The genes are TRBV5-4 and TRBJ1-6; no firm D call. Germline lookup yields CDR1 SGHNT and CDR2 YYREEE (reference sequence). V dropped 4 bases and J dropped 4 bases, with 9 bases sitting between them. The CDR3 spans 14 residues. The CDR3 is CASSPLRYNSPLHF. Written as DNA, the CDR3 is TGTGCCAGCAGCCCACTCAGGTATAATTCACCCCTCCACTTT.

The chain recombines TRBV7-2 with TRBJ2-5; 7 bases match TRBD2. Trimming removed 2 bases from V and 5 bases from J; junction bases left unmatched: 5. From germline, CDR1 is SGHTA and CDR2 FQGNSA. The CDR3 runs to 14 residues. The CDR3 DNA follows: TGTGCCAGCAGCTTATTTGGGGGGGATGAGACCCAGTACTTC. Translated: CASSLFGGDETQYF.

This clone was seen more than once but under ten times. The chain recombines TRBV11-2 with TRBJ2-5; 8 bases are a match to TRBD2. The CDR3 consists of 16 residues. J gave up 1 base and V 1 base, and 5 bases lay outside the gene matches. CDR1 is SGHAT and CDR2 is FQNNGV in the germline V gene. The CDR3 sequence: CASSLVPAGAQETQYF. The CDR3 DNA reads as TGTGCCAGCAGCTTAGTGCCAGCGGGGGCCCAAGAGACCCAGTACTTC.

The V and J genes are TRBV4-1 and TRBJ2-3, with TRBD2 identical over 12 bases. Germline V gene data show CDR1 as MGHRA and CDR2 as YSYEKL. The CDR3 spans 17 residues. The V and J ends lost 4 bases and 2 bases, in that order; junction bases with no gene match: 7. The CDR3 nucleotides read TGCGCCAGCAGCCCGCGCGGACTAGCGGGGTCCACAGATACGCAGTATTTT. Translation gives CASSPRGLAGSTDTQYF.

The CDR3 reads CAWSPKRDRVTTEAFF. CDR3 DNA sequence: TGTGCCTGGAGCCCAAAGCGGGACAGGGTAACCACTGAAGCTTTCTTT. This chain links TRBV30 with TRBJ1-1, with 9 bases lining up with TRBD1. CDR3 length: 16 amino acids. The V and J ends lost 3 bases and 4 bases, in that order; junction bases with no gene match: 12. Germline V gene sequence: CDR1 GTSNPN, CDR2 SVGIG (reference sequence).

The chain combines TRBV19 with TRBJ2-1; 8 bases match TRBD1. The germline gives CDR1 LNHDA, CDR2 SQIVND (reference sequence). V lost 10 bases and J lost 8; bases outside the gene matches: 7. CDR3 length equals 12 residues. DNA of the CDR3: TGTGCCACGCGGACAGGGTATGATGAGCAGTTCTTC. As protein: CATRTGYDEQFF.